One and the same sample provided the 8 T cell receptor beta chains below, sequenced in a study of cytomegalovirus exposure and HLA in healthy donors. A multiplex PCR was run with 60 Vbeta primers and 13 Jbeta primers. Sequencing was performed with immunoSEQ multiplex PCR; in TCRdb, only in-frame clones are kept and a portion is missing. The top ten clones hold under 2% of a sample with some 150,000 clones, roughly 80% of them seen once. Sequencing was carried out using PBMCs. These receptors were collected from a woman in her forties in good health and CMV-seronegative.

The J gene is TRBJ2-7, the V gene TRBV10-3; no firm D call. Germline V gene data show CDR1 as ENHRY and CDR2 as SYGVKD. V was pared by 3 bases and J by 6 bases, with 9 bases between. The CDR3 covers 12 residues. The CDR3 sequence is CAISEGGLEQYF. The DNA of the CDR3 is TGTGCCATCAGTGAAGGTGGGCTCGAGCAGTACTTC.

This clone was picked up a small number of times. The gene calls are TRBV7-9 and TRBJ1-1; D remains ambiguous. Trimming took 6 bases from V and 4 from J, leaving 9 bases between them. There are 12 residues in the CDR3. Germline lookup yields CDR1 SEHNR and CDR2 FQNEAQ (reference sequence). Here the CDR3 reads CASSFDFTEAFF. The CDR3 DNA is TGTGCCAGCAGTTTTGACTTCACTGAAGCTTTCTTT.

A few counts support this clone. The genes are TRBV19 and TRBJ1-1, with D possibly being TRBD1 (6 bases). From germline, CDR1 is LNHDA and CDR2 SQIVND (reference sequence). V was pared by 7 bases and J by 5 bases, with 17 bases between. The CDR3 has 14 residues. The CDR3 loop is CASIDQGGLTEAFF. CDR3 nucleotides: TGTGCCAGTATTGATCAAGGGGGTCTGACTGAAGCTTTCTTT.

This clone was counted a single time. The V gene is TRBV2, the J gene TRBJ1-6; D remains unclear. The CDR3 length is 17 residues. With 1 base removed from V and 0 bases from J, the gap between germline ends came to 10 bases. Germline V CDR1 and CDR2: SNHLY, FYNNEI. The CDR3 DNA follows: TGTGCCAGCAGTGAAGGCTTCCGGAGCTCCTATAATTCACCCCTCCACTTT. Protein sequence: CASSEGFRSSYNSPLHF.

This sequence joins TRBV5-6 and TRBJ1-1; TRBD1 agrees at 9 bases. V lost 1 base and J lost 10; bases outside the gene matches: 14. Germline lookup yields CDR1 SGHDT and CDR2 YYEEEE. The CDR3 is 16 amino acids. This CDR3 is CASSLPGTGRRNRAFF. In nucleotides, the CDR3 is TGTGCCAGCAGCTTGCCCGGGACAGGGCGAAGAAATAGAGCTTTCTTT.

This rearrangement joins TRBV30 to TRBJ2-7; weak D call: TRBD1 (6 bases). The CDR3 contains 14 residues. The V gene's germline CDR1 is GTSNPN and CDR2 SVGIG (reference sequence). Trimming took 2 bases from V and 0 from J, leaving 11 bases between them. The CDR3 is CAWSPRDISYEQYF. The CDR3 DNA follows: TGTGCCTGGAGTCCCCGGGACATCTCCTACGAGCAGTACTTC.

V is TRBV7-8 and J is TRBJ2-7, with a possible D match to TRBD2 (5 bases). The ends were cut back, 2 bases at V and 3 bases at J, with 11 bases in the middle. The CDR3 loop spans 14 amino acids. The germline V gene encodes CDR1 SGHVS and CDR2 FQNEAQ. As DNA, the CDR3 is TGTGCCAGCAGCTTACAGGACTCATACTACGAGCAGTACTTC. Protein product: CASSLQDSYYEQYF.

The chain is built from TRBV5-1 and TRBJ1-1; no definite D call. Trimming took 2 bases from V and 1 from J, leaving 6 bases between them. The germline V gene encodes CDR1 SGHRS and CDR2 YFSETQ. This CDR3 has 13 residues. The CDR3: CASSLQPNTEAFF. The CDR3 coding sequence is TGCGCCAGCAGCTTACAGCCGAACACTGAAGCTTTCTTT.